This T cell receptor beta chain was documented in a study of cytomegalovirus exposure and HLA in healthy donors. PCR used 60 Vbeta primers and 13 Jbeta primers. Profiling relied on immunoSEQ multiplex PCR, and the TCRdb table lists in-frame clones only, not all of them. Among more than 95,000 clones listed, 65% to 85% were seen once. The CDR3 consists of 13 residues. Germline CDR1 is MDHEN and CDR2 is SYDVKM. V shed 8 bases and J shed 0 bases, with 8 bases lying between them. The chain employs TRBV28 and TRBJ1-5; no clear D. This sequence originates from an older woman in good health and CMV-seropositive. Sequenced material: PBMCs. Here the CDR3 reads CASGQSSNQPQHF. In DNA, the CDR3 is TGTGCCAGCGGTCAGTCTAGCAATCAGCCCCAGCATTTT.